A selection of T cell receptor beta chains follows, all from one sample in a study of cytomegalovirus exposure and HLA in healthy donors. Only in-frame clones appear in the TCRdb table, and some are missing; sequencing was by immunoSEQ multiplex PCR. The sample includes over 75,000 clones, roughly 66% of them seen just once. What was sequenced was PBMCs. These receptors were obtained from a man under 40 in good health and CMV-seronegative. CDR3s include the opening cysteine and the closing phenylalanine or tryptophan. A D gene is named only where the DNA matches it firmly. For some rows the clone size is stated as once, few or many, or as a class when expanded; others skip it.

CDR3: CACQALSGNTIYF
DNA: TGTGCCTGTCAGGCCCTCTCTGGAAACACCATATATTTT
V: TRBV30
J: TRBJ1-3
D: .
size: once

CDR3: CASSTGTGRGLYEQYF
DNA: TGCGCCAGCAGCACAGGGACAGGGAGAGGTCTCTACGAGCAGTACTTC
V: TRBV4-3
J: TRBJ2-7
D: TRBD1
size: few

CDR3: CASSLPRLGQTVNTEAFF
DNA: TGTGCCAGCAGCTTACCTCGACTCGGACAGACTGTTAACACTGAAGCTTTCTTT
V: TRBV7-9
J: TRBJ1-1
D: .
size: few

CDR3: CASRSKEGSYEQYF
DNA: TGTGCCAGCAGATCGAAGGAGGGCTCCTACGAGCAGTACTTC
V: TRBV27
J: TRBJ2-7
D: .
size: .

CDR3: CASSIASGPRSPLHF
DNA: TGTGCCAGTAGTATTGCTTCAGGCCCCCGTTCACCCCTCCACTTT
V: TRBV19
J: TRBJ1-6
D: .
size: .

CDR3: CASSPGGQLRGPYEQYF
DNA: TGTGCCAGCTCACCAGGTGGACAACTCAGGGGCCCCTACGAGCAGTACTTC
V: TRBV18
J: TRBJ2-7
D: .
size: few

CDR3: CASSRDRGNQPQHF
DNA: TGTGCCAGTAGTAGGGACAGGGGCAATCAGCCCCAGCATTTT
V: TRBV19
J: TRBJ1-5
D: TRBD1
size: .

CDR3: CASSQELQGVGGQPQHF
DNA: TGCGCCAGCAGCCAAGAATTACAGGGTGTTGGCGGTCAGCCCCAGCATTTT
V: TRBV4-3
J: TRBJ1-5
D: .
size: .

CDR3: CASSPGQAMNTEAFF
DNA: TGCGCCAGCAGCCCGGGACAAGCGATGAACACTGAAGCTTTCTTT
V: TRBV4-1
J: TRBJ1-1
D: .
size: few

CDR3: CSARRNTEAFF
DNA: TGCAGTGCTCGGAGGAACACTGAAGCTTTCTTT
V: TRBV20-1
J: TRBJ1-1
D: .
size: .

CDR3: CATRGDRNNQPQHF
DNA: TGTGCCACCCGTGGGGACAGGAACAATCAGCCCCAGCATTTT
V: TRBV19
J: TRBJ1-5
D: TRBD1
size: .

CDR3: CASSDSDRSDGYTF
DNA: TGTGCCAGCAGTGACTCGGACAGGTCCGACGGCTACACCTTC
V: TRBV28
J: TRBJ1-2
D: TRBD1
size: .

CDR3: CASSLIPGGYTF
DNA: TGTGCCAGCAGTTTAATACCAGGTGGCTACACCTTC
V: TRBV28
J: TRBJ1-2
D: .
size: .

CDR3: CAWSVGPGGHYGYTF
DNA: TGTGCCTGGAGTGTAGGACCAGGGGGGCACTATGGCTACACCTTC
V: TRBV30
J: TRBJ1-2
D: TRBD1
size: .

CDR3: CASSQDSGQGYEKLFF
DNA: TGCGCCAGCAGCCAAGATTCAGGACAGGGGTATGAAAAACTGTTTTTT
V: TRBV4-1
J: TRBJ1-4
D: TRBD1
size: few

CDR3: CASSAEGAGSQPQHF
DNA: TGTGCCAGCAGCGCCGAGGGGGCAGGGTCCCAGCCCCAGCATTTT
V: TRBV9
J: TRBJ1-5
D: TRBD1
size: .

CDR3: CASSQGFGELFF
DNA: TGCGCCAGCAGCCAGGGCTTCGGGGAGCTGTTTTTT
V: TRBV4-1
J: TRBJ2-2
D: .
size: .

CDR3: CASSLILGQQETQYF
DNA: TGTGCCAGCAGCTTAATCTTAGGACAGCAAGAGACCCAGTACTTC
V: TRBV7-9
J: TRBJ2-5
D: .
size: .

CDR3: CASSLYDTLYEQYF
DNA: TGTGCCAGCAGTTTATACGACACCCTCTACGAGCAGTACTTC
V: TRBV27
J: TRBJ2-7
D: .
size: .

CDR3: CASSPLTGIYMVNTEAFF
DNA: TGTGCCAGCAGCCCCCTCACAGGGATCTACATGGTGAACACTGAAGCTTTCTTT
V: TRBV4-2
J: TRBJ1-1
D: .
size: .

CDR3: CAWSVAGTSSYEQYF
DNA: TGTGCCTGGAGTGTAGCGGGAACTAGCTCCTACGAGCAGTACTTC
V: TRBV30
J: TRBJ2-7
D: TRBD2
size: .

CDR3: CASSRGGTGSNQPQHF
DNA: TGCGCCAGCAGCCGGGGCGGGACAGGGTCTAATCAGCCCCAGCATTTT
V: TRBV5-1
J: TRBJ1-5
D: TRBD1
size: .

CDR3: CASSLVNVDEETQYF
DNA: TGTGCCAGCAGCTTAGTGAACGTAGATGAAGAGACCCAGTACTTC
V: TRBV7-2
J: TRBJ2-5
D: .
size: .

CDR3: CASTTRLGAGGFYNEQFF
DNA: TGTGCCAGCACCACAAGGTTAGGGGCGGGAGGATTCTACAATGAGCAGTTCTTC
V: TRBV27
J: TRBJ2-1
D: TRBD2
size: .

CDR3: CASSQEAPGGYGYTF
DNA: TGCGCCAGCAGCCAAGAGGCCCCCGGGGGCTATGGCTACACCTTC
V: TRBV4-3
J: TRBJ1-2
D: .
size: .

CDR3: CASSPREGYNEQFF
DNA: TGTGCCAGCAGCCCCCGGGAGGGGTACAATGAGCAGTTCTTC
V: TRBV9
J: TRBJ2-1
D: TRBD2
size: .

CDR3: CAWSVGQVGNTEAFF
DNA: TGTGCCTGGAGTGTCGGACAGGTCGGCAACACTGAAGCTTTCTTT
V: TRBV30
J: TRBJ1-1
D: TRBD1
size: few

CDR3: CASSPQWSMVQAFNEKLFF
DNA: TGCGCCAGCAGCCCACAATGGTCAATGGTACAGGCCTTTAATGAAAAACTGTTTTTT
V: TRBV4-1
J: TRBJ1-4
D: .
size: once

CDR3: CASSSGDKNYGYTF
DNA: TGTGCCAGCAGCTCTGGGGACAAGAACTATGGCTACACCTTC
V: TRBV7-9
J: TRBJ1-2
D: .
size: few